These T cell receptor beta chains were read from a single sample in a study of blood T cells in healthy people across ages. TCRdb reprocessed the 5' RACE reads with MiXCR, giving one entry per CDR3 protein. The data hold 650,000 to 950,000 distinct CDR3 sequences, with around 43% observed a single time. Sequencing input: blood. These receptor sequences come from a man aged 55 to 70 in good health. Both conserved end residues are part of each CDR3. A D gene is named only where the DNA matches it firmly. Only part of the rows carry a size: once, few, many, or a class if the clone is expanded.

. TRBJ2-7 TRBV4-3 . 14 CASSQDVRGGEQYF TGCGCCAGCAGCCAAGATGTCAGAGGGGGCGAGCAGTACTTC
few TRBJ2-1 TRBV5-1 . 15 CASRIGGGRSNEQFF TGCGCCAGCAGAATTGGAGGGGGGCGTAGCAATGAGCAGTTCTTC
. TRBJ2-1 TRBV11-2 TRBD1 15 CASNRDRDMLNEQFF TGTGCCAGCAACCGTGACAGGGACATGCTTAATGAGCAGTTCTTC
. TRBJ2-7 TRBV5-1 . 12 CASNFGHGEQYF TGCGCCAGCAACTTTGGACATGGCGAGCAGTACTTC
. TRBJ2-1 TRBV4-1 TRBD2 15 CASSQGLAVPNEQFF TGCGCCAGCAGCCAGGGACTAGCGGTACCGAATGAGCAGTTCTTC
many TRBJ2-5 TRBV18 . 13 CASSQGQQETQYF TGTGCCAGCAGTCAGGGACAACAAGAGACCCAGTACTTC
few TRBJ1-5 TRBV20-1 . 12 CSARNSNQPQHF TGCAGCGCCCGAAATAGCAATCAGCCCCAGCATTTT
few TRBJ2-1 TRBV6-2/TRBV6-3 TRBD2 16 CASSSWTSGGYSEQFF TGTGCCAGCAGTTCCTGGACTAGCGGGGGCTATTCGGAGCAGTTCTTC
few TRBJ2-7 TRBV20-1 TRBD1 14 CSAPRDRPPYEQYF TGCAGTGCCCCCCGGGACAGGCCTCCCTACGAGCAGTACTTC
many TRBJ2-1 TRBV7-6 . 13 CASRGGQNNEQFF TGTGCCAGCAGGGGGGGGCAGAACAATGAGCAGTTCTTC
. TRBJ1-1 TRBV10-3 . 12 CAISRGNTEAFF TGTGCCATCAGTCGGGGGAACACTGAAGCTTTCTTT
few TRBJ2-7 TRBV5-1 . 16 CASRHPGLRKSYEQYF TGCGCCAGCAGACATCCGGGACTGAGAAAAAGTTACGAGCAGTACTTC
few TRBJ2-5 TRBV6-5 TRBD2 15 CASSYAGLAGETQYF TGTGCCAGCAGTTACGCGGGACTAGCGGGAGAGACCCAGTACTTC
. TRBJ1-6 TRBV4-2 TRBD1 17 CASSHPEAGGDNSPLHF TGTGCCAGCAGCCACCCCGAGGCAGGGGGTGATAATTCACCCCTCCACTTT
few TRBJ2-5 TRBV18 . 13 CASSPQGEETQYF TGTGCCAGCTCACCACAGGGGGAAGAGACCCAGTACTTC
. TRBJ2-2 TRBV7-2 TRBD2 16 CASSLPTSGGRKELFF TGTGCCAGCAGCCTCCCGACTAGCGGGGGTCGAAAGGAGCTGTTTTTT
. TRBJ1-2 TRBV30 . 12 CAWSDNRVGYTF TGTGCCTGGAGTGATAACAGGGTCGGCTACACCTTC
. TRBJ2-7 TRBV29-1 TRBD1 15 CSVEDGDRGSHEQYF TGCAGCGTTGAAGATGGGGACAGGGGCTCCCACGAGCAGTACTTC
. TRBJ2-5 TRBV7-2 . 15 CASSSKGLKKGTQYF TGTGCCAGCAGCTCAAAGGGACTGAAGAAAGGGACCCAGTACTTC
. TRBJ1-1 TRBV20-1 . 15 CSARDSGGQNTEAFF TGCAGTGCTAGAGATAGCGGGGGCCAGAACACTGAAGCTTTCTTT
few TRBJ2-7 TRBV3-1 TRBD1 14 CASSQTGQGDEQYF TGTGCCAGCAGCCAAACCGGACAGGGAGACGAGCAGTACTTC
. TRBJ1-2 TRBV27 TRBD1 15 CASSLTPTGHRGHTF TGTGCCAGCAGTTTAACTCCGACAGGGCATCGCGGCCACACCTTC
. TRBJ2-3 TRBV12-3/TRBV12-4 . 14 CASSFTSSTDTQYF TGTGCCAGCAGTTTCACCTCGAGCACAGATACGCAGTATTTT